These T cell receptor beta chains were read from a single sample in a study of T cells in Graves' hyperthyroidism and ophthalmopathy. A single record per CDR3 protein comes from TCRdb applying MiXCR to the multiplex PCR reads. The data contain approximately 690,000 distinct CDR3 sequences, less than 25% of them singletons. The material sequenced was blood. These receptors all come from a man between 25 and 39 years old with Graves' ophthalmopathy. The CDR3 runs from the conserved cysteine through the conserved F or W. A D gene is named only where the DNA matches it firmly. Size is stated for part of the rows, as once, few or many counts, or as a class when the clone is expanded.

CDR3nt	CDR3aa	v_gene	j_gene	d_gene	abundance
TGTGCCACCAGTGACCCGGGACTAGCGGGCACAGATACGCAGTATTTT	CATSDPGLAGTDTQYF	TRBV24-1	TRBJ2-3	TRBD2	few
TGTGCCAGCAGTTACGGGGCCGGGGAGCTGTTTTTT	CASSYGAGELFF	TRBV6-5	TRBJ2-2	-	-
TGCAGTGCTAGAGCGAGCTTTGGGGCCAACGTCCTGACTTTC	CSARASFGANVLTF	TRBV20-1	TRBJ2-6	-	few
TGTGCCAGCAGCCCGCGACTGGAGATGAACACCGGGGAGCTGTTTTTT	CASSPRLEMNTGELFF	TRBV9	TRBJ2-2	-	few
TGTGCCAGCAGTTACCCACCCGGGACAGGGCACAATCAGCCCCAGCATTTT	CASSYPPGTGHNQPQHF	TRBV6-5	TRBJ1-5	TRBD1	-
TGCGCCAGCAGCCAAGGATACAGGGGAACAGATACGCAGTATTTT	CASSQGYRGTDTQYF	TRBV4-1	TRBJ2-3	TRBD1	-
TGCAGCGTTGAAGATAGGTCGGGCTACACCTTC	CSVEDRSGYTF	TRBV29-1	TRBJ1-2	-	-
TGCGCCAGCAGCTTGGAAATTGATGAAAAACTGTTTTTT	CASSLEIDEKLFF	TRBV5-1	TRBJ1-4	-	-
TGCAGCGGTGGGGCCGGGACGGCCTACAATGAGCAGTTCTTC	CSGGAGTAYNEQFF	TRBV29-1	TRBJ2-1	-	few
TGTGCCAGCATGAGCGGGAGGGCCCGTATAAGGGAGCTGTTTTTT	CASMSGRARIRELFF	TRBV6-1	TRBJ2-2	TRBD2	-
TGCGCCAGCAGTGAGGGGGGGTGGCCTGAAGCTTTCTTT	CASSEGGWPEAFF	TRBV10-2	TRBJ1-1	-	few
TGTGCCAGCAGTTCCGATATCTCTGGAAACACCATATATTTT	CASSSDISGNTIYF	TRBV12-3/TRBV12-4	TRBJ1-3	-	-
TGTGCCAGCAGTTTTCCCACAGGGCCCACGGGTCGGGCTTTCTTT	CASSFPTGPTGRAFF	TRBV28	TRBJ1-1	-	-
TGTGCCAGCAGTCCCGGAGGTGAAGCTTTCTTT	CASSPGGEAFF	TRBV12-3/TRBV12-4	TRBJ1-1	-	many
TGTGCCAGCGGACCTACTAGCGGCCATGACACAGATACGCAGTATTTT	CASGPTSGHDTDTQYF	TRBV25-1	TRBJ2-3	TRBD2	few
TGTGCCAGCAGCTCCAACCAAGGGGGCGGTCAGCCCCAGCATTTT	CASSSNQGGGQPQHF	TRBV7-3	TRBJ1-5	TRBD1	-
TGTGCCAGTAGTATAGGAGCGGGTTCGTGGAATGAGCAGTTCTTC	CASSIGAGSWNEQFF	TRBV19	TRBJ2-1	-	-
TGTGCCACCAGCAGAGAGGCGGGAGAGACCCAGTACTTC	CATSREAGETQYF	TRBV15	TRBJ2-5	-	medium-sized
TGTGCCAGCAGTTTATCCCCGGAGAGCGGGTACGAGCAGTACTTC	CASSLSPESGYEQYF	TRBV28	TRBJ2-7	-	few
TGTGCCAGCATCCGGGAGAGTGAGCAGTTCTTC	CASIRESEQFF	TRBV28	TRBJ2-1	-	few
TGCGCCAGCAGTTCGGGGGGGACTAGCGACTACAATGAGCAGTTCTTC	CASSSGGTSDYNEQFF	TRBV5-1	TRBJ2-1	TRBD2	-
TGTGCCATCAGTGAGTCGAGTGGCCTCTACTCCTACGAGCAGTACTTC	CAISESSGLYSYEQYF	TRBV10-3	TRBJ2-7	-	-
TGTGCCAGCAGCGTAGATGGGGCCAGCTCCTACGAGCAGTACTTC	CASSVDGASSYEQYF	TRBV9	TRBJ2-7	-	few
TGTGCCAGCACCAAACCTAGCGGGGGCACAGATACGCAGTATTTT	CASTKPSGGTDTQYF	TRBV12-3/TRBV12-4	TRBJ2-3	TRBD2	many
TGTGCCATCCTAGGCAGCACCGGGGAGCTGTTTTTT	CAILGSTGELFF	TRBV28	TRBJ2-2	-	few
TGTGCCAGCAGGGGGGGGACTAGCGGCTACGAGCAGTACTTC	CASRGGTSGYEQYF	TRBV6-1	TRBJ2-7	TRBD2	few
TGTGCCAGCAGCCATCAGGGACTAGCGGGACCCTACAATGAGCAGTTCTTC	CASSHQGLAGPYNEQFF	TRBV3-1	TRBJ2-1	TRBD2	-
TGCGCCAGCAGCCAAGCCACAATCCTTCCGCGGGACTACAATGAGCAGTTCTTC	CASSQATILPRDYNEQFF	TRBV4-1	TRBJ2-1	-	-
TGTGCCAGCAGCTCCTTAACGGATAGCTCCTACAATGAGCAGTTCTTC	CASSSLTDSSYNEQFF	TRBV6-1	TRBJ2-1	-	few
TGTGCCAGCAGCAGGGGACAGCCTCCCTACGAGCAGTACTTC	CASSRGQPPYEQYF	TRBV11-2	TRBJ2-7	TRBD1	-
TGTGCCAGCAGTGTACCGGGAAAAGGGGCAGATACGCAGTATTTT	CASSVPGKGADTQYF	TRBV2	TRBJ2-3	-	many
TGTGCCAGCAGTGAGGGGCTCGTCGAAGAGCAGTTCTTC	CASSEGLVEEQFF	TRBV6-1	TRBJ2-1	-	few
TGTGCCAGCAGTTATTCACGGGAGGGCCTAAATGAGCAGTTCTTC	CASSYSREGLNEQFF	TRBV6-9	TRBJ2-1	TRBD2	-
TGTGCCAGTACCATTAACGCCGGACTGGAAAAGAACACCGGGGAGCTGTTTTTT	CASTINAGLEKNTGELFF	TRBV28	TRBJ2-2	-	-
TGTGCCAGCAGTGAGATATATCGGACTAGCGGTCCATCGGTAGATACGCAGTATTTT	CASSEIYRTSGPSVDTQYF	TRBV25-1	TRBJ2-3	TRBD2	-
TGTGCCAGCAGCCAAGGAAAGAACTACGAGCAGTACTTC	CASSQGKNYEQYF	TRBV3-1	TRBJ2-7	-	-
TGTGCCAGCAGTTATGATAACACTGAAGCTTTCTTT	CASSYDNTEAFF	TRBV12-3/TRBV12-4	TRBJ1-1	-	many
TGTGCCAGCAGGGGACTAGCGGGAGCCTACGAGCAGTACTTC	CASRGLAGAYEQYF	TRBV6-1	TRBJ2-7	TRBD2	few
TGTGCCAGCAGCTTAGGACAGAGCCTAAACACTGAAGCTTTCTTT	CASSLGQSLNTEAFF	TRBV7-8	TRBJ1-1	-	-
TGTGCCAGCAGCTTTACTAGCGGTACGATTAACGAGCAGTACTTC	CASSFTSGTINEQYF	TRBV7-2	TRBJ2-7	TRBD2	-
TGTGCCAGCTCACCACCCCTAGCGGGAGTACTCTACAATGAGCAGTTCTTC	CASSPPLAGVLYNEQFF	TRBV18	TRBJ2-1	TRBD2	-
TGTGCCAGCAGGAGACAGGGGGTTTCAAGCTCCTACGAGCAGTACTTC	CASRRQGVSSSYEQYF	TRBV2	TRBJ2-7	TRBD1	-
TGTGCCAGCAGCGGACAACACTCCTACGAGCAGTACTTC	CASSGQHSYEQYF	TRBV11-2	TRBJ2-7	-	many
TGCGCCAGCAGCTTGGGCGGGAGCCCCACAGATACGCAGTATTTT	CASSLGGSPTDTQYF	TRBV5-1	TRBJ2-3	TRBD2	many
TGTGCCAGCAGTGAAGCAGACAGCAGCAATCAGCCCCAGCATTTT	CASSEADSSNQPQHF	TRBV2	TRBJ1-5	-	many
TGTGCCAGCACCTTGTTCACTGAAGCTTTCTTT	CASTLFTEAFF	TRBV28	TRBJ1-1	-	-
TGCAGTGCTAGAGAGACAGCCTCCTACGAGCAGTACTTC	CSARETASYEQYF	TRBV20-1	TRBJ2-7	-	-
TGTGCCATCAGTGAACCTTCTACAGTCCAAGAGACCCAGTACTTC	CAISEPSTVQETQYF	TRBV10-3	TRBJ2-5	-	once